This TCR beta chain emerged from a study of T cell responses to AZD1222 COVID-19 vaccine. Study conclusions and caveats: An increase in Spike-specific TCR breadth and depth was observed after two AZD1222 doses. Among vaccine-associated CD4 TCRs, coverage spanned spike, with dominance at 160-218 and 743-854.

As for this clone: Its antigen is undetermined.

J lost 8 bases, V lost 4 bases, and 23 bases had no gene match. Germline assignment: CDR1 SGHRS and CDR2 YFSETQ. The CDR3 extends over 18 amino acids. Measured with immunoSEQ multiplex PCR; TCRdb has only the in-frame clones, and not every one. The repertoire holds under 70,000 clones, with 76% as singletons. The rearrangement links TRBV5-1 to TRBJ1-2; 7 nucleotides match TRBD1. The source was peripheral blood, collected on day 0 of AZD1222 vaccination. The sequence was obtained from an adult in good health. DNA of the CDR3: TGCGCCAGCAGCCCTAAACGACCGTCTGGAGGGGGCCCGGGAGGCTACACCTTC. Its translation: CASSPKRPSGGGPGGYTF.